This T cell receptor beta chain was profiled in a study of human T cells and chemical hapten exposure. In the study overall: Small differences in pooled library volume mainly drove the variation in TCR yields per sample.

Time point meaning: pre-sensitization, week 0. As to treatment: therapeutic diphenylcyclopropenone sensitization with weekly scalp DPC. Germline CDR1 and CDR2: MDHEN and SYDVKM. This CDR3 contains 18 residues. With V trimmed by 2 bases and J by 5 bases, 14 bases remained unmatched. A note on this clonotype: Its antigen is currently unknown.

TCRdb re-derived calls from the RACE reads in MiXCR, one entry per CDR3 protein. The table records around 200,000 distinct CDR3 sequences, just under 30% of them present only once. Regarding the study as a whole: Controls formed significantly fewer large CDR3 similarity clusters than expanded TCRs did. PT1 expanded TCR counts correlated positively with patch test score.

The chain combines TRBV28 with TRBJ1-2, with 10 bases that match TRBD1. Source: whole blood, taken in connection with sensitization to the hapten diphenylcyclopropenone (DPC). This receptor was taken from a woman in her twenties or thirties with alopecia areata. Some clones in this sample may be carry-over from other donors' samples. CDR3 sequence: CASSLVGTGASLSYGYTF. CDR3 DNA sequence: TGTGCCAGCAGTTTAGTGGGGACAGGGGCCTCTCTTTCATATGGCTACACCTTC.